Following are 12 T cell receptor beta chains from one sample sequenced in a study of CD8+CD57+ T cells in acquired aplastic anemia. Genomic DNA served as template for TCR beta VDJ and CDR3 profiling. TCRdb ran MiXCR on the reads and lists one entry per CDR3 protein. Of approximately 220,000 distinct CDR3 sequences in the sample, around half were seen once. In patients chosen for sequencing, flow cytometry had shown CD8+CD57+ cell expansion. The sequenced material came from sorted CD4+, CD8+, or CD8+CD57+ T cells (not recorded which) from PBMCs. The source is a human donor with aplastic anemia.

Many counts were recorded for this clonotype. The rearrangement links TRBV10-2 to TRBJ1-1; D may be TRBD1 (6 bases). This CDR3 contains 14 residues. Germline V gene data show CDR1 as WSHSY and CDR2 as SAAADI. V lost 0 bases, J lost 3 bases, and 8 bases lay in between. This CDR3 reads CASSESGGDTEAFF. CDR3 nucleotide sequence: TGCGCCAGCAGTGAGTCAGGGGGTGACACTGAAGCTTTCTTT.

At least ten counts were recorded for this clonotype. V and J are TRBV7-9 and TRBJ1-1; possible D gene TRBD1, 6 bases. Between the trimmed V and J ends, which lost 5 bases and 11 bases, there was a span of 15 bases. There are 12 residues in the CDR3. CDR1 SEHNR and CDR2 FQNEAQ come from the germline V gene (reference sequence). The CDR3 here is CASSEYRDPAFF. For the CDR3, the DNA is TGTGCCAGCAGCGAATACAGGGATCCGGCTTTCTTT.

This clonotype appeared once. The chain recombines TRBV15 with TRBJ1-2; D may be TRBD1 (6 bases). Germline V CDR1 and CDR2: LNHNV, YYDKDF (reference sequence). Trimming stripped 1 base from V and 8 bases from J, with 17 bases between. This CDR3 contains 15 residues. This chain's CDR3 is CATSRVEGTGSGYTF. For the CDR3, the DNA is TGTGCCACCAGCAGAGTAGAGGGCACAGGGAGCGGCTACACCTTC.

The rearrangement links TRBV10-2 to TRBJ2-1; no clear D gene. Trimming removed 4 bases from V and 7 bases from J, with 14 bases in between. Looked up from germline, CDR1 is WSHSY and CDR2 is SAAADI. The CDR3 runs 14 residues. CDR3 region: CASSGLSGINEQFF. For the CDR3, the DNA is TGCGCCAGCAGTGGCCTCTCAGGTATTAATGAGCAGTTCTTC.

This chain uses TRBV7-8 with TRBJ1-6, with 10 bases aligning to TRBD1. V was pared by 2 bases and J by 9 bases, with 4 bases of the junction left unmatched. The CDR3 length is 15 residues. Germline CDR1 is SGHVS and CDR2 is FQNEAQ. The CDR3 DNA reads as TGTGCCAGCAGCTTAAGACAGGGGGCTGTTTCACCCCTCCACTTT. Amino acid sequence: CASSLRQGAVSPLHF.

Ten or more counts support this clonotype. This sequence joins TRBV7-9 and TRBJ1-1, with TRBD1 identical over 8 bases. CDR3 length: 15 residues. V dropped 4 bases and J dropped 10; count of bases not matched to a gene: 14. Germline V lookup: CDR1 SEHNR, CDR2 FQNEAQ (reference sequence). The CDR3 coding sequence is TGTGCCAGCAGCTCCGGACAGGGCCGGTTTCAGGGAGCTTTCTTT. Translation: CASSSGQGRFQGAFF.

The chain is built from TRBV15 and TRBJ2-7; D may be TRBD1 or TRBD2 (5 bases each). Deletions cut 6 bases from V and 4 bases from J, with 10 bases between. The CDR3 totals 12 residues. CDR1 is LNHNV and CDR2 is YYDKDF in the germline V gene (reference sequence). CDR3 sequence (DNA): TGTGCCACCAGGGGGACCTTTTACGAGCAGTACTTC. Protein: CATRGTFYEQYF.

The chain is built from TRBV19 and TRBJ1-1; D remains unclear. The V end lost 1 base, the J end lost 10 bases, and 10 bases lay between the germline ends. Per the germline V gene, CDR1 is LNHDA and CDR2 is SQIVND (reference sequence). The CDR3 extends over 12 amino acids. The DNA of the CDR3 is TGTGCCAGTAGTATAGTAGGAAGTGGAGCTTTCTTT. Residues: CASSIVGSGAFF.

This clonotype appeared a few times. The V gene is TRBV28, the J gene TRBJ2-1, with 10 nucleotides matching TRBD1. Germline values: CDR1 MDHEN, CDR2 SYDVKM. Losses at the gene ends were 4 bases for V and 9 bases for J; bases not matched to a gene: 9. There are 15 residues in the CDR3. The CDR3 loop is CASSYFRTGGGEQFF. CDR3 DNA sequence: TGTGCCAGCAGTTATTTTCGGACAGGGGGGGGTGAGCAGTTCTTC. Combining the CDR3 with reference TRBV28 and TRBJ2-1 gives the whole variable domain DVKVTQSSRYLVKRTGEKVFLECVQDMDHENMFWYRQDPGLGLRLIYFSYDVKMKEKGDIPEGYSVSREKKERFSLILESASTNQTSMYLCASSYFRTGGGEQFFGPGTRLTVL.

This chain joins TRBV24-1 and TRBJ1-2; 11 nucleotides match TRBD1. CDR1 and CDR2 from the germline V gene are KGHDR and SFDVKD. Unmatched junction bases numbered 18, after V lost 6 bases and J lost 4 bases. The CDR3 consists of 19 residues. The CDR3 DNA follows: TGTGCCACCAGTCAAACACGGGGGGACAGGGGGACACAGGCCTATGGCTACACCTTC. This encodes CATSQTRGDRGTQAYGYTF.

This clonotype was recorded many times. V and J are TRBV6-4 and TRBJ2-3; 12 positions agree with TRBD2. This CDR3 has 15 residues. Germline CDR1 and CDR2: MRHNA and SNTAGT. J gave up 5 bases and V 0 bases, and 0 bases lay outside the gene matches. CDR3: CASSDSTSGGDTQYF. In nucleotides, the CDR3 is TGTGCCAGCAGTGACTCGACTAGCGGGGGAGATACGCAGTATTTT.

This clonotype was observed a few times. The genes are TRBV6-1 and TRBJ2-3; 7 bases agree with TRBD1. The ends lost 11 bases at V and 1 base at J; junction bases unmatched: 6. Per the germline V gene, CDR1 is MNHNS and CDR2 is SASEGT. The CDR3 contains 13 residues. CDR3: CACIQGGTDTQYF. The CDR3 DNA follows: TGTGCCTGCATTCAGGGGGGCACAGATACGCAGTATTTT.